The source of this T cell receptor beta chain is a study of cytomegalovirus exposure and HLA in healthy donors listed by TCRdb under 2017. The study in broad terms: According to an earlier analysis of a few hundred of the donors, about 180 million T cells yielded 117 million unique TCR beta sequences and 276 Gb of sequence data. Approximately 310 gigabases of sequencing data and tens of millions of unique TCR sequences made up an early release that covered about 640 HLA-typed donors. Of the approximately 400 genotyped donors, 81% were placed in the genetic ancestry cluster associated with self-reported Caucasian donors. The study aimed to test whether cataloging public T cell receptors could reveal signatures of past pathogen exposure. The study profiled the T cell repertoires of under 700 subjects by immunosequencing and related them to cytomegalovirus serostatus. In addition to the first cohort of approximately 670 subjects, a separate validation cohort of under 150 different subjects was used. The study combined high-throughput TCR immunosequencing, statistical association of individual TCRs with disease status, and machine learning to predict cytomegalovirus infection status. In a later analysis, previously published TCR beta repertoires from fewer than 750 donors were re-analyzed and high-resolution HLA genotyping was added so that TCR occurrence patterns could be studied. The later analysis used no new phenotypic data to find candidate immune exposures, relying instead on TCR beta sequences and their occurrence across donors. An earlier analysis of a few hundred of the donors applied high-throughput TCR beta sequencing to assess whether each TCR beta V gene segment acted as functional or pseudogenic. Donor age, sex, ethnicity and CMV serostatus were compiled together with the repertoire data. A later genetic analysis used genome-wide SNP genotypes for 398 of the 666 donors, treating that subset as a discovery cohort. All discovery cohort repertoires had been generated on a single sequencing platform. Class I and class II HLA loci were covered by the typing at four-digit resolution. Typing coverage varied by locus: about 620-630 donors for A, B, C, DRB1 and DQB1; 500 to 550 for DQA1; 606 for DPA1; more than 450 for DPB1. Several DR-DQ haplotypes were handled as single units for association and clustering, since linkage in the cohort was strong. On average, roughly 250,000 unique TCR beta nucleotide sequences were sequenced per donor among 398 genotyped donors of the cohort, with roughly a sixth of those sequences being non-productive.

Libraries were made using the immunoSEQ multiplex PCR assay. A mixture of 60 forward primers for TCR Vbeta segments and 13 reverse primers for TCR Jbeta segments was used in the multiplex PCR. The CDR3 region of rearranged TCR beta genes was amplified from genomic DNA with a multiplex PCR assay. On the Illumina HiSeq System, the amplified TCR beta libraries were sequenced as 87-base-pair reads. The authors' analysis ran thus. In a later analysis, around 80 million unique TCR beta chains were counted across the 500 to 850 repertoires, and around 10 million of these chains were shared by at least two donors. To remove PCR and sequencing errors, raw reads were error-corrected and collapsed into unique sequences using a nearest-neighbor algorithm that merged closely related sequences. To assign V, D and J gene segments, CDR3 sequences were aligned to IMGT reference sequences. Each retained sequence needed at least a six-nucleotide match to both a V gene segment and a J gene segment. Rearrangements were called productive when the CDR3 lacked stop codons and stayed in frame with V and J; all others were non-productive. CDR3 was defined by IMGT convention, running from the second conserved V-encoded cysteine to the conserved J-encoded phenylalanine. The earlier analysis of 500 to 650 of the donors excluded any sequence lacking an unambiguous match to a single V gene segment. An earlier analysis of fewer than 650 of the donors classified V segments as functional when productive rearrangements were above 56.7% and as segregating when the standard deviation between donors was above 5%. A statistical classification framework was built to diagnose cytomegalovirus status from the catalog of TCR beta chain sequences. In a later analysis, V and J genes were assigned by comparing TCR nucleotide sequences against IMGT/GENE-DB human TR gene sequences. A later analysis assigned CDR3 sequences and most-parsimonious VDJ recombination scenarios with the TCRdist pipeline. In a later analysis, every TCR beta chain was defined by the combination of its CDR3 amino acid sequence and its V-gene family, and reads without a unique V-gene family were dropped. A later analysis removed several hundred highly shared, low-generation-probability nucleotide sequences to deal with suspected cross-contamination and a sequencing artifact. In a later analysis, a clonal expansion index was calculated for each public chain from normalized within-repertoire ranks of inferred template counts. In a later analysis, generation probabilities were computed with a VDJ recombination model fitted to out-of-frame rearrangements, and the resulting probabilities were checked against IGoR. Hypergeometric tests were used in a later analysis to score TCR-TCR, TCR-HLA and TCR-CMV co-occurrence, with a repertoire-size bias correction applied to the TCR pairs. To estimate false discovery rates, a later analysis permuted the HLA or CMV assignments 20 times. In a later analysis, co-occurring TCRs were grouped using DBSCAN, with TCRdist sequence similarity added in when clustering inside HLA-allele-positive subsets. Repertoires with fewer than 30,000 or more than 120,000 public chains were left out of co-occurrence clustering, as were a few repertoires with anomalous nucleotide sharing. TCRdb stores this immuneACCESS table with in-frame sequences only. Part of the clones is absent; in the studies checked, under half of the shortfall reflects unresolved V genes, and no reason is known for the rest. The V and J calls and clone size are taken from that table; D and trimming were inferred from the DNA. This sample is represented by 90,000 to 120,000 clones; over 80% of them were singletons. Of the sample, approximately 2.5% falls within the top ten clones.

The cohort comprised under 700 healthy bone marrow donors. At the time of sampling, every cohort member was nominally healthy, though immune exposures that went unrecorded were likely present. The donor was CMV seropositive and was included in the group of 250 to 300 seropositive cohort members. Each donor provided a peripheral blood sample, and peripheral blood mononuclear cells were used for TCR beta sequencing. Genomic DNA was extracted from the blood cell samples with the Qiagen DNeasy Blood Extraction Kit. The paper as a whole reports these results and caveats: The sequencing pipeline was judged likely to have produced a cluster of highly shared sequence variants as a technical artifact. Compared with equally common non-associated chains, HLA-associated TCR beta chains in a later analysis were more clonally expanded and had lower generation probabilities. A further reported finding was that TCR beta sequences accurately predicted the HLA-A and HLA-B alleles for most subjects in the first cohort. An earlier analysis of several hundred of the donors showed that most TCR beta V segments appeared in productive rearrangements either about 87% or about 30% of the time, which broadly matched IMGT annotations. The earlier analysis of 587 of the donors excluded about 16 rarely observed V segments, including chromosome 9 orphons, because counts were too low. Because the 87-base-pair reads could not distinguish some IMGT-functional V segments, including TRBV6-2 and TRBV6-3, those segments were excluded. Correlated functional status among segregating V segments might reflect linkage disequilibrium, but an unknown experimental factor could not be ruled out. Three of the identified cytomegalovirus-associated TCR beta chains were confirmed in vitro to be specific for cytomegalovirus antigens. In the study, approximately 160 TCR beta chains were listed as associated with cytomegalovirus. CMV serostatus was the only immune exposure information available for the cohort. According to a later genetic analysis, donors in an Asian-associated ancestry cluster had fewer N-insertions in productive TCRs than the approximately 650-donor mean. The authors suggested that the approach could potentially be extended to other disease states and immunological phenotypes. Only TCR beta chains were sequenced in this cohort, and the absence of alpha or paired-chain data limited detectable features. Most TCR sequences were seen in very few donors, while some public TCRs were found in many individuals. Cytomegalovirus status was reported to be diagnosed by the classifier with high specificity and sensitivity in both the original and validation cohorts. A later analysis found that most CMV-associated TCR beta chains appeared HLA-restricted, with HLA associations seemingly driven largely by CMV exposure. Presence/absence analyses assumed roughly uniform sequencing depth across donors, an assumption that may not hold. In a later analysis, TCR association rates were found to vary across HLA loci, with the most associated TCRs seen for DRB1 alleles and the fewest for HLA-C alleles. Because HLA typing was unavailable for some donors at each locus, only the typed subset was used in association tests. Specific HLA alleles were associated with roughly 16,000 TCR beta sequences at a false discovery rate of 0.05 in a later analysis. In a later genetic analysis, a missense DCLRE1C variant was associated with V-gene and J-gene trimming of TCR beta chains, and the association was replicated in an independent cohort. When HLA alleles, especially DR and DQ, strongly co-occurred, TCR associations were difficult to assign to individual alleles. In a later analysis, several top co-occurrence clusters were reported to appear linked to parvovirus B19, influenza, CMV and Epstein-Barr virus.

The germline V gene specifies MGHRA as CDR1 and YSYEKL as CDR2. From the cysteine through the phenylalanine, the CDR3 covers 16 amino acids. The kept DNA is CDR3 alone, 48 bases in frame from the first base. V is pared back by 4 bases and J by 4 bases, with 16 bases lying between the germline termini. Notes on this clone: Its antigen has not been determined. It has no much larger one-base neighbor in the sample; base qualities were not kept.

The sequenced sample consisted of PBMCs. The TCR originated in a young man in good health and CMV-seropositive. The sequence links TRBV4-1 to TRBJ1-4; a tentative D match to TRBD1 spans 6 bases. The CDR3 region reads CASSRVQGGGNEKLFF. The DNA sequence is as follows: TGCGCCAGCAGCCGCGTACAGGGAGGGGGTAATGAAAAACTGTTTTTT.